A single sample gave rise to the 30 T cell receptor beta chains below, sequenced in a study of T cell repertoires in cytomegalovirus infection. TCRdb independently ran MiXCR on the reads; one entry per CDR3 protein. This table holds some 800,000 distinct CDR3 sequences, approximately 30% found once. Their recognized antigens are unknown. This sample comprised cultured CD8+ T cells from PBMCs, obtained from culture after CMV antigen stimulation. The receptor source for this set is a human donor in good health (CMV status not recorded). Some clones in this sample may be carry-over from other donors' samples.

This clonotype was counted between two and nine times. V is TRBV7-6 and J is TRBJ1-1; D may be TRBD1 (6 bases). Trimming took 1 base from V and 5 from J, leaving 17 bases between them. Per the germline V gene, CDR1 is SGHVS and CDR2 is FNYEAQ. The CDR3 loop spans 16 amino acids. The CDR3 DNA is TGTGCCAGCAGCTTAGGGTGGGGGCAGGGGAGAACTGAAGCTTTCTTT. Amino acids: CASSLGWGQGRTEAFF. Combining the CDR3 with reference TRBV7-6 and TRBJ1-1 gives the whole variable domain GAGVSQSPRYKVTKRGQDVALRCDPISGHVSLYWYRQALGQGPEFLTYFNYEAQQDKSGLPNDRFSAERPEGSISTLTIQRTEQRDSAMYRCASSLGWGQGRTEAFFGQGTRLTVV.

In nucleotides, the CDR3 is TGTGCCAGCAGCCCGACAGGGGGCAATCAGCCCCAGTATTTT. Translating it yields CASSPTGGNQPQYF. This chain joins TRBV7-9 and TRBJ1-5; 10 positions agree with TRBD1. The J call is in doubt because the DNA end fits TRBJ2-3 better. This CDR3 comprises 14 residues. The germline gives CDR1 SEHNR, CDR2 FQNEAQ (reference sequence).

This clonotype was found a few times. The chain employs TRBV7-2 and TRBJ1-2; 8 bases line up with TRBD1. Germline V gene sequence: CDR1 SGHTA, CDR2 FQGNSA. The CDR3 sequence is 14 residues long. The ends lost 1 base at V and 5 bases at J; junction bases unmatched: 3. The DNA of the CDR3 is TGTGCCAGCAGCTTAGGGACAGGGACTTATGGCTACACCTTC. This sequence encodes CASSLGTGTYGYTF.

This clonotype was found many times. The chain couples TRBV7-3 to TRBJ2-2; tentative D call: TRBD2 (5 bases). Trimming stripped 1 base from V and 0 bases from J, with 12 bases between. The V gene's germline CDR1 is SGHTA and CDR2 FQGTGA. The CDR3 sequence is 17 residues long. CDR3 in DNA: TGTGCCAGCAGCTTAATGGGAGTCGCCTCGAACACCGGGGAGCTGTTTTTT. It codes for CASSLMGVASNTGELFF.

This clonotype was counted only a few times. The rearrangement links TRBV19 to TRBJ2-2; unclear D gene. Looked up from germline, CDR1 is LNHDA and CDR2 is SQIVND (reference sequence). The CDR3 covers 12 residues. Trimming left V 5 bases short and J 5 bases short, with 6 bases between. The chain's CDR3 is CASSQATGELFF. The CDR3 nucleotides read TGTGCCAGTAGTCAGGCAACCGGGGAGCTGTTTTTT.

The CDR3 is CASSQMAFGRYLSNYGYTF. In DNA form, the CDR3 reads TGTGCCAGCAGTCAAATGGCGTTCGGACGGTACTTATCTAACTATGGCTACACCTTC. The genes are TRBV6-6 and TRBJ1-2; no clear D gene. Trimming took 5 bases from V and 0 from J, leaving 25 bases between them. There are 19 residues in the CDR3. Germline values: CDR1 MNHNY, CDR2 SVGAGI (reference sequence).

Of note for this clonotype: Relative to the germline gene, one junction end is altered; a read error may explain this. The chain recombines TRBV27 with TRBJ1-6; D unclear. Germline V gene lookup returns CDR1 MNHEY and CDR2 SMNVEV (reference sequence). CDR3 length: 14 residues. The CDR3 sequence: CASSLTGSNSPPHF. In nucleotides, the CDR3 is TGTGCCAGCAGCCTGACGGGGTCGAATTCACCCCCCCACTTT.

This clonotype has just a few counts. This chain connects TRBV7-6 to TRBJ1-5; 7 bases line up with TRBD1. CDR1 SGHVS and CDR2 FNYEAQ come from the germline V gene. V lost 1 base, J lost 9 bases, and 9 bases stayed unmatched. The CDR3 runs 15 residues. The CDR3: CASSLERGRVWPQHF. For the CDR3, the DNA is TGTGCCAGCAGCTTAGAGAGGGGGCGGGTATGGCCCCAGCATTTT.

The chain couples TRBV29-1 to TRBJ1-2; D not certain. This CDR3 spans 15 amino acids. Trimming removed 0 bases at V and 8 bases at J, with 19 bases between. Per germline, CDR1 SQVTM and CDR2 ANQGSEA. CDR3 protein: CSVEDLPQAPRGYTF. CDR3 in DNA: TGCAGCGTTGAAGATCTCCCCCAGGCTCCCCGGGGCTACACCTTC.

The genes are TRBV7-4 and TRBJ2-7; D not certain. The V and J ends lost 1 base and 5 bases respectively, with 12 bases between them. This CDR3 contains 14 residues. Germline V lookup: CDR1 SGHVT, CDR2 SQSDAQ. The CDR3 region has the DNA TGTGCCAGCAGCTTAGTCGAGACGCCCAACGAGCAGTACTTC. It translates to CASSLVETPNEQYF.

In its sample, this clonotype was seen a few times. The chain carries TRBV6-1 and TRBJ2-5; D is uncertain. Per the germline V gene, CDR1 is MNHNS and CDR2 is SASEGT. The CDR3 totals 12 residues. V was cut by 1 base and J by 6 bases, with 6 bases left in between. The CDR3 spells CASSEVSKTQYF. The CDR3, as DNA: TGTGCCAGCAGTGAAGTTTCAAAGACCCAGTACTTC.

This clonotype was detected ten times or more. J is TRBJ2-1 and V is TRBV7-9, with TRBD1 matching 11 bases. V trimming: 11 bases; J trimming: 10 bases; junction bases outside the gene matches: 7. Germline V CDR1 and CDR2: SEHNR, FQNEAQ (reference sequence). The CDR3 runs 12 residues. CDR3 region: CAGQGASLEQFF. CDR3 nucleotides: TGTGCCGGACAGGGGGCGAGTTTAGAGCAGTTCTTC.

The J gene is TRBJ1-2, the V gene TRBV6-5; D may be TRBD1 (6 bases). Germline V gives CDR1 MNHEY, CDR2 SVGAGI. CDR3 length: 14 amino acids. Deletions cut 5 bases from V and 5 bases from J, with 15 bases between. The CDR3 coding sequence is TGTGCCAGCAGTGACTACCGGGACATATATGGCTACACCTTC. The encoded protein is CASSDYRDIYGYTF.

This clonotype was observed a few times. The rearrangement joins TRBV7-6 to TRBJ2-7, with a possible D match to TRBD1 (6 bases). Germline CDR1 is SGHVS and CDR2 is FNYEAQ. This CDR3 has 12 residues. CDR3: CATPGPGDEQYF. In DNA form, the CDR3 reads TGTGCTACCCCGGGTCCAGGGGACGAGCAGTACTTC.

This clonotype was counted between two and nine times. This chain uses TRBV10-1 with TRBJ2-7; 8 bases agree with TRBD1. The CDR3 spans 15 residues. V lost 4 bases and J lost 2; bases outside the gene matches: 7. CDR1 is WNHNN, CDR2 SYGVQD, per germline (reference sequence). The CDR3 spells CASSARGLRPYEQYF. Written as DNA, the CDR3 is TGCGCCAGCAGTGCCAGGGGGCTTAGACCCTACGAGCAGTACTTC.

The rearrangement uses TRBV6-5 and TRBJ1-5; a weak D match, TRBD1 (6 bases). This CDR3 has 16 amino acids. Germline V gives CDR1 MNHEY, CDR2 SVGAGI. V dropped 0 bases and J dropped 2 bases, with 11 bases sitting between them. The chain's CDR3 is CASSYSRRGGNQPQHF. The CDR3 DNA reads TGTGCCAGCAGTTACTCGAGAAGGGGGGGCAATCAGCCCCAGCATTTT.

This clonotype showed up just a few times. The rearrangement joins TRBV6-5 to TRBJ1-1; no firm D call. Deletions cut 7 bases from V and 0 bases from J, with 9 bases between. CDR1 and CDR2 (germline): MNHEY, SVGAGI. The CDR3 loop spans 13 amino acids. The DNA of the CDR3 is TGTGCCAGCACCAGAGGCTTGAACACTGAAGCTTTCTTT. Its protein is CASTRGLNTEAFF.

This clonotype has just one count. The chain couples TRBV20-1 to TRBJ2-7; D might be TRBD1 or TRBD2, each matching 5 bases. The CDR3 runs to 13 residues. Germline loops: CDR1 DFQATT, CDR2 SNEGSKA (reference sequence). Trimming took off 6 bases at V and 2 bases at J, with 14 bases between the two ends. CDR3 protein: CSAVRGSAYEQYF. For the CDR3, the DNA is TGCAGTGCCGTCCGGGGCTCCGCCTACGAGCAGTACTTC.

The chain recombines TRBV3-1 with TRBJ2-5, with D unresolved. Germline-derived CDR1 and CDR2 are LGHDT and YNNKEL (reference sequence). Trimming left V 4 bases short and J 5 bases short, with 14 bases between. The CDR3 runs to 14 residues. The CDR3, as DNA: TGTGCCAGCAGCCCCCGCCGGTACCGGGAGACCCAGTACTTC. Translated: CASSPRRYRETQYF.

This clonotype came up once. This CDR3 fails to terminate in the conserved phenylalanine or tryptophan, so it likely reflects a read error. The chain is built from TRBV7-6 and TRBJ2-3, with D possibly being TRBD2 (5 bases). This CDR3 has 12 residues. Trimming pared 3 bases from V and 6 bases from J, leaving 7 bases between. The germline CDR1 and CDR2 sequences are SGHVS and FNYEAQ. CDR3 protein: CASSLEVDTQYS. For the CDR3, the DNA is TGTGCCAGCAGCTTGGAGGTGGATACGCAGTATTCT.

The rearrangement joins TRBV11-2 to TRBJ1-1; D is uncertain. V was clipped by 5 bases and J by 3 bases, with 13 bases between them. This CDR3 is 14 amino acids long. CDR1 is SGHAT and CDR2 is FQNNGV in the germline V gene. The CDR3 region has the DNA TGTGCCAGCAGCCAGATAAGGGCTGACACTGAAGCTTTCTTT. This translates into CASSQIRADTEAFF.

DNA of the CDR3: TGTGCCAGCAGTGAAATTAGCGGGGGGGCCTACAATGAGCAGTTCTTC. It encodes CASSEISGGAYNEQFF. This chain joins TRBV2 and TRBJ2-1, with 11 bases identical to TRBD2. Germline V gene lookup returns CDR1 SNHLY and CDR2 FYNNEI. V lost 2 bases, J lost 2 bases, and 2 bases stayed unmatched. There are 16 residues in the CDR3.

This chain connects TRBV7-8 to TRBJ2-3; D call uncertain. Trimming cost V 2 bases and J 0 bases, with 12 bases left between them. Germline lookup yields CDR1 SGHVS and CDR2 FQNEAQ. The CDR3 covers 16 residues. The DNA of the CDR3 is TGTGCCAGCAGCTTAAGGGTCTACGATAGCACAGATACGCAGTATTTT. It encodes CASSLRVYDSTDTQYF.

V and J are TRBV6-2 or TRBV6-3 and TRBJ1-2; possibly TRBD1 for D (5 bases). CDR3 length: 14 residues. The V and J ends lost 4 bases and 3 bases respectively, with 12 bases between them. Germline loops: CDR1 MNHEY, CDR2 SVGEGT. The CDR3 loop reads CASSSLDSYYGYTF. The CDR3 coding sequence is TGTGCCAGCAGTTCCCTCGACAGCTACTATGGCTACACCTTC.

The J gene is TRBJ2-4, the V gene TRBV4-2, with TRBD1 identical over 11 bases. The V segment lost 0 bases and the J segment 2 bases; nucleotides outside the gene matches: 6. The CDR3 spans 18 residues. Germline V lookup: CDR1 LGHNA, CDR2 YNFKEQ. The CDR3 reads CASSQEREDRGPKNIQYF. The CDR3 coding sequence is TGTGCCAGCAGCCAAGAGAGGGAGGACAGGGGGCCCAAAAACATTCAGTACTTC.

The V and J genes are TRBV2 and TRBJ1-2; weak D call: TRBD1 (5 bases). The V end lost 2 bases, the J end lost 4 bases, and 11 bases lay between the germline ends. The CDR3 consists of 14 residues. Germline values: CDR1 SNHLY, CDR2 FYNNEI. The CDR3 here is CASSEYATAYGYTF. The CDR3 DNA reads TGTGCCAGCAGTGAATATGCGACAGCCTATGGCTACACCTTC.

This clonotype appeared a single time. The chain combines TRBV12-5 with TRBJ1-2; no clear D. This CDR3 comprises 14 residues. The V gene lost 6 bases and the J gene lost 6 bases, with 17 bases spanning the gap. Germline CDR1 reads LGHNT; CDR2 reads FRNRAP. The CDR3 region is CASGQDPFLNGYTF. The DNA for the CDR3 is TGTGCTAGTGGGCAGGACCCCTTCTTGAATGGCTACACCTTC. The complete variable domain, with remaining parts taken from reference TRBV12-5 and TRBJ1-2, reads DARVTQTPRHKVTEMGQEVTMRCQPILGHNTVFWYRQTMMQGLELLAYFRNRAPLDDSGMPKDRFSAEMPDATLATLKIQPSEPRDSAVYFCASGQDPFLNGYTFGSGTRLTVV.

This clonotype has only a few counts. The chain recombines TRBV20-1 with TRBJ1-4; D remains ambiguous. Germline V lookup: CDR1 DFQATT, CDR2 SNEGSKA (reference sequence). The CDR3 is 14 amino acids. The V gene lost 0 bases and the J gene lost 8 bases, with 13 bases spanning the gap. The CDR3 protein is CSARDPGSNEKLFF. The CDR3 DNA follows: TGCAGTGCTAGAGATCCCGGCAGTAACGAAAAACTGTTTTTT.

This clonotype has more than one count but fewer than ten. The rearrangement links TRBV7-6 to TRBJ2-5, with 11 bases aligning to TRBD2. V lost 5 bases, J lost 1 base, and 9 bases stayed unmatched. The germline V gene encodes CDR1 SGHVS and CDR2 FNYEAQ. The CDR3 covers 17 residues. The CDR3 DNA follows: TGTGCCAGCAGCCCCCGGGCTAGCGGGGGGATCCAAGAGACCCAGTACTTC. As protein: CASSPRASGGIQETQYF.

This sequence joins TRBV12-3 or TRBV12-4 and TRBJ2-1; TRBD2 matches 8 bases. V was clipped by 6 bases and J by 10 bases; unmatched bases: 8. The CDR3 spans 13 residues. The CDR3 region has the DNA TGTGCCAGCAGGTTTACTAGCGGACAAGAGCAGTTCTTC. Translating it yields CASRFTSGQEQFF.